This T cell receptor (beta chain) was identified during a study of blood T cell repertoires in COVID-19. The CDR3 has 13 amino acids. Germline CDR1 is SGHDT and CDR2 is YYEEEE. V lost 2 bases to trimming and J lost 13 bases, with 13 bases between them. Original processing notes: Reference gene primer amplification gave estimated nucleated cell counts. Profiling relied on immunoSEQ multiplex PCR, and the TCRdb table lists in-frame clones only, not all of them. Clone size and V and J calls were adopted from that table, with D and trimming inferred from the DNA. The sample carries 300,000 or so clones, around 90% recorded once.

The origin of this receptor is a man in his forties or fifties with active or convalescent COVID-19. Specimen: peripheral blood. This rearrangement joins TRBV5-6 to TRBJ1-6; D not certain. The CDR3 region is CASSLDGWAPLHF. In DNA form, the CDR3 reads TGTGCCAGCAGCTTAGATGGATGGGCTCCCCTCCACTTT. Combining the CDR3 with reference TRBV5-6 and TRBJ1-6 gives the whole variable domain DAGVTQSPTHLIKTRGQQVTLRCSPKSGHDTVSWYQQALGQGPQFIFQYYEEEERQRGNFPDRFSGHQFPNYSSELNVNALLLGDSALYLCASSLDGWAPLHFGNGTRLTVT.